The clone carrying this T cell receptor (beta chain) was picked up many times. First-strand cDNA relied on TRAV- and TRBV-specific primers spanning alpha and beta chains. The authors ran 15 to 25 PCR cycles to amplify TCRs with a constant-region primer and V-primer adapter. TCRdb reanalysed the reads using MiXCR and keeps one entry per CDR3 protein. There are tens of thousands of distinct CDR3 sequences in the sample; less than 25% occur only once, and 9.2% lies in the top ten. The time point was: after trial treatment. Sample treatment: LDRT plus nivolumab, ipilimumab, low-dose cyclophosphamide and aspirin (RACIN trial). Donors were dosed with nivolumab and ipilimumab; they also received aspirin, low-dose cyclophosphamide and low-dose radiotherapy. These data originate in a study of low-dose radiotherapy and immunotherapy resistance in tumors. Whole-study context: Individuals in Cohort 2 had 1 Gy per fraction every two weeks, adding up to 13 Gy over 26 weeks. The patients were given nivolumab 240 mg every two weeks and ipilimumab 1 mg/kg every six weeks, through an intravenous route.

V was shortened by 1 base and J by 0 bases, with 8 bases between the two germline ends. The CDR3 has 15 residues. The germline CDR1 and CDR2 sequences are MNHNS and SASEGT. The source of this sequence is a female donor with ovarian cancer. The source was PBMCs, collected after low-dose radiotherapy plus immunotherapy. The chain recombines TRBV6-1 with TRBJ2-3; perhaps TRBD2 as D (6 bases). CDR3 nucleotides: TGTGCCAGCAGTGAAGGACTAGGGAGCACAGATACGCAGTATTTT. Amino acids: CASSEGLGSTDTQYF.